The T cell receptor beta chain described here comes from a study of cytomegalovirus exposure and HLA in healthy donors. Overall study findings and caveats: Later analysis found that TCR beta chains associated with HLA were more clonally expanded than other, equally common chains.

PCR involved 60 Vbeta and 13 Jbeta primers. Produced via immunoSEQ multiplex PCR; TCRdb's table is partial and in-frame only. Counted here are more than 100,000 clones, 64% occurring once; the ten biggest clones make up 2% to 3%. The V end lost 3 bases, the J end lost 1 base, and 15 bases lay between the germline ends. CDR3 size: 16 residues. From germline, CDR1 is LNHDA and CDR2 SQIVND (reference sequence). A word on this clone: Its antigen is undetermined.

The sequencing sample was made of PBMCs. This clonotype originated in a woman in her forties in good health and CMV-seronegative. The rearrangement joins TRBV19 to TRBJ2-5, with D possibly being TRBD1 (6 bases). The CDR3 protein is CASSMNMQGTQETQYF. CDR3 coding DNA: TGTGCCAGTAGTATGAACATGCAGGGGACCCAAGAGACCCAGTACTTC.